Below are 23 T cell receptor beta chains sequenced from a single sample in a study of patients and donors after allogeneic stem cell transplantation. From the RT-PCR reads, TCRdb called clonotypes with MiXCR, one entry per CDR3 protein. The sample holds roughly 960,000 distinct CDR3 sequences, 15% to 20% seen once. Specimen: blood, either unsorted or a sorted T cell fraction (not recorded which). These receptors were taken from a human donor who was either an allogeneic HSCT recipient or a stem cell or donor lymphocyte infusion donor (not recorded which). It is not recorded whose cells these are; they may come from a transplant donor.

The J gene is TRBJ2-1, the V gene TRBV5-1; a possible D gene is TRBD2 (6 bases). Germline V gene lookup returns CDR1 SGHRS and CDR2 YFSETQ. CDR3 length: 16 amino acids. Trimming took 2 bases from V and 4 from J, leaving 16 bases between them. This CDR3 is CASSFRAEGRYNEQFF. The CDR3 region has the DNA TGCGCCAGCAGCTTTCGTGCGGAGGGCCGTTACAATGAGCAGTTCTTC.

This clonotype has more than one count but fewer than ten. CDR3 in DNA: TGTGCCAGCAGCCTTCAGGGGGCTGTGGGCACTGAAGCTTTCTTT. This sequence encodes CASSLQGAVGTEAFF. The chain links TRBV3-1 to TRBJ1-1; TRBD1 aligns across 8 bases. This CDR3 is built from 15 residues. The germline V gene encodes CDR1 LGHDT and CDR2 YNNKEL (reference sequence). The ends lost 4 bases at V and 4 bases at J; junction bases unmatched: 8. Using reference TRBV3-1 and TRBJ1-1 for the parts outside the CDR3, the full variable domain is DTAVSQTPKYLVTQMGNDKSIKCEQNLGHDTMYWYKQDSKKFLKIMFSYNNKELIINETVPNRFSPKSPDKAHLNLHINSLELGDSAVYFCASSLQGAVGTEAFFGQGTRLTVV.

This clonotype appeared a few times. The chain recombines TRBV15 with TRBJ1-1, with D possibly being TRBD1 (6 bases). Trimming shortened V by 2 bases and J by 2 bases, and 9 bases separated the two germline ends. CDR1 is LNHNV, CDR2 YYDKDF, per germline (reference sequence). This CDR3 spans 14 amino acids. In DNA, the CDR3 is TGTGCCACCAGCAGACCACAGGGAAACACTGAAGCTTTCTTT. Its protein product is CATSRPQGNTEAFF. Full variable domain (outside the CDR3, taken from reference TRBV15 and TRBJ1-1): DAMVIQNPRYQVTQFGKPVTLSCSQTLNHNVMYWYQQKSSQAPKLLFHYYDKDFNNEADTPDNFQSRRPNTSFCFLDIRSPGLGDTAMYLCATSRPQGNTEAFFGQGTRLTVV.

This clonotype was seen a few times. This chain uses TRBV12-3 or TRBV12-4 with TRBJ1-5; tentatively, D is TRBD1 (6 bases). This CDR3 spans 15 amino acids. The V and J ends lost 1 base and 5 bases respectively, with 12 bases between them. The CDR3 loop reads CASSLGGTLHQPQHF. CDR3 sequence (DNA): TGTGCCAGCAGTTTAGGTGGGACATTACATCAGCCCCAGCATTTT.

This chain uses TRBV2 with TRBJ2-4, with 7 bases identical to TRBD1. Germline V gene sequence: CDR1 SNHLY, CDR2 FYNNEI. CDR3 length: 17 amino acids. Trimming at V came to 0 bases and at J to 2 bases, leaving 7 bases not matched to a gene. The CDR3 reads CASSEAERGLTKNIQYF. Written as DNA, the CDR3 is TGTGCCAGCAGTGAAGCCGAAAGGGGGCTGACCAAAAACATTCAGTACTTC. The entire variable domain, with the rest obtained from reference TRBV2 and TRBJ2-4, is as follows: EPEVTQTPSHQVTQMGQEVILRCVPISNHLYFYWYRQILGQKVEFLVSFYNNEISEKSEIFDDQFSVERPDGSNFTLKIRSTKLEDSAMYFCASSEAERGLTKNIQYFGAGTRLSVL.

In its sample, this clonotype was seen many times. This chain uses TRBV7-9 with TRBJ2-3; 14 bases align to TRBD2. The CDR3 is made up of 16 amino acids. After removal of 4 bases from V and 6 bases from J, the junction contained 6 bases not matched to a gene. Germline V gives CDR1 SEHNR, CDR2 FQNEAQ (reference sequence). DNA of the CDR3: TGTGCCAGCAGCTCCGGACTAGCGGGAGGCAGGGATACGCAGTATTTT. This encodes CASSSGLAGGRDTQYF.

This clonotype was counted between two and nine times. The chain couples TRBV20-1 to TRBJ1-1; no definite D call. V was clipped by 0 bases and J by 6 bases, with 11 bases between them. The CDR3 totals 13 residues. Germline lookup yields CDR1 DFQATT and CDR2 SNEGSKA (reference sequence). CDR3 DNA sequence: TGCAGTGCTAGAGATCTAGGTCCGGCTGAAGCTTTCTTT. Its protein is CSARDLGPAEAFF.

This clonotype came up many times. The chain joins TRBV20-1 to TRBJ1-4; 7 nucleotides align to TRBD1. Trimming removed 2 bases from V and 6 bases from J; junction bases left unmatched: 9. The germline V gene has CDR1 DFQATT and CDR2 SNEGSKA (reference sequence). This CDR3 region has 15 residues. For the CDR3, the DNA is TGCAGTGCTAGATTCGGGACAGTCGTCGATGAAAAACTGTTTTTT. Residues: CSARFGTVVDEKLFF.

The chain employs TRBV5-1 and TRBJ2-1, with 9 nucleotides matching TRBD1. The CDR3 is 16 residues long. Germline CDR1 and CDR2: SGHRS and YFSETQ. The V gene end was trimmed by 5 bases and the J gene end by 2 bases; junction bases not matched to a gene: 8. CDR3 residues: CASRGQGFAPYNEQFF. DNA for the CDR3: TGCGCCAGCAGAGGACAGGGGTTTGCTCCCTACAATGAGCAGTTCTTC.

The V and J genes are TRBV7-9 and TRBJ2-3; 9 nucleotides match TRBD2. The V gene's germline CDR1 is SEHNR and CDR2 FQNEAQ (reference sequence). V shed 4 bases and J 5 bases; nucleotides not matched to a gene: 7. This CDR3 spans 15 amino acids. The CDR3 bases are TGTGCCAGCAGCTCTAGCGGGGCCAGTAGAGATACGCAGTATTTT. This sequence encodes CASSSSGASRDTQYF.

The V call is TRBV10-3, the J call TRBJ2-6, with no clear D. The germline V and J ends were trimmed by 7 bases and 12 bases, with 7 bases remaining between them. There are 10 residues in the CDR3. In germline, CDR1 is ENHRY, CDR2 SYGVKD. The CDR3 loop is CAIKETVLTF. The CDR3 region has the DNA TGTGCCATCAAGGAAACCGTCCTGACTTTC.

The V and J genes are TRBV9 and TRBJ2-3; 7 nucleotides agree with TRBD2. CDR3 length: 14 amino acids. Germline CDR1 reads SGDLS; CDR2 reads YYNGEE. V was pared by 3 bases and J by 4 bases, with 5 bases of the junction left unmatched. CDR3 in DNA: TGTGCCAGCAGCGCGACTAGCAGGGCAGATACGCAGTATTTT. Translated, it gives CASSATSRADTQYF.

The rearrangement joins TRBV29-1 to TRBJ1-2; possible D gene TRBD1, 6 bases. This CDR3 has 12 amino acids. Germline V lookup: CDR1 SQVTM, CDR2 ANQGSEA. The V and J ends lost 7 bases and 4 bases respectively, with 13 bases between them. The CDR3 bases are TGCAGCGCCGTGGGACAATTCTATGGCTACACCTTC. Translating it yields CSAVGQFYGYTF.

This clonotype appeared a few times. The genes are TRBV6-1 and TRBJ2-1; weak D call: TRBD1 (6 bases). Germline V gene data show CDR1 as MNHNS and CDR2 as SASEGT. Trimming took 6 bases from V and 4 from J, leaving 28 bases between them. The CDR3 consists of 19 residues. CDR3 region: CASRIRFSPRQGTYNEQFF. In nucleotides, the CDR3 is TGTGCCAGCAGAATCCGCTTCTCCCCTCGGCAGGGGACGTACAATGAGCAGTTCTTC.

V usage is TRBV5-1 and J usage is TRBJ2-7, with 9 bases identical to TRBD2. V trimming: 3 bases; J trimming: 7 bases; junction bases outside the gene matches: 14. Germline V CDR1 and CDR2: SGHRS, YFSETQ. This CDR3 spans 16 amino acids. The CDR3 region has the DNA TGCGCCAGCAGCTCCTCACCGGCGGGAGGGCCGGGGGAGCAGTACTTC. Its translation is CASSSSPAGGPGEQYF. The entire variable domain, with the rest obtained from reference TRBV5-1 and TRBJ2-7, is as follows: KAGVTQTPRYLIKTRGQQVTLSCSPISGHRSVSWYQQTPGQGLQFLFEYFSETQRNKGNFPGRFSGRQFSNSRSEMNVSTLELGDSALYLCASSSSPAGGPGEQYFGPGTRLTVT.

The V call is TRBV12-3 or TRBV12-4, the J call TRBJ1-2; D is unclear. Trimming removed 2 bases from V and 0 bases from J, with 10 bases in between. The CDR3 covers 15 residues. CDR3 residues: CASSLLAASNYGYTF. For the CDR3, the DNA is TGTGCCAGCAGTTTACTGGCGGCGTCTAACTATGGCTACACCTTC.

The chain carries TRBV20-1 and TRBJ1-1; D may be TRBD1 (6 bases). The CDR3 is made up of 16 amino acids. Trimming took 0 bases from V and 6 from J, leaving 20 bases between them. The germline V gene encodes CDR1 DFQATT and CDR2 SNEGSKA (reference sequence). The CDR3 nucleotides read TGCAGTGCTAGAGATCATCGTCGGGCGGGGGGGCCTGAAGCTTTCTTT. Protein sequence: CSARDHRRAGGPEAFF.

The chain links TRBV5-1 to TRBJ2-5; 8 bases align to TRBD2. The CDR3 has 15 residues. CDR1 is SGHRS and CDR2 is YFSETQ in the germline V gene. The junction had 3 bases not matched to a gene; V was cut back by 2 bases and J by 0 bases. DNA of the CDR3: TGCGCCAGCAGCTTCCTGACTAGCGACCAAGAGACCCAGTACTTC. Its translation is CASSFLTSDQETQYF. The entire variable domain, with the rest obtained from reference TRBV5-1 and TRBJ2-5, is as follows: KAGVTQTPRYLIKTRGQQVTLSCSPISGHRSVSWYQQTPGQGLQFLFEYFSETQRNKGNFPGRFSGRQFSNSRSEMNVSTLELGDSALYLCASSFLTSDQETQYFGPGTRLLVL.

This clonotype turned up a few times. This chain links TRBV4-3 with TRBJ2-3; a possible D gene is TRBD2 (6 bases). The CDR3 has 14 amino acids. V shed 0 bases and J shed 10 bases, with 14 bases lying between them. Per the germline V gene, CDR1 is LGHNA and CDR2 is YSLEER. The CDR3 protein is CASSQDLGVAAQYF. DNA for the CDR3: TGCGCCAGCAGCCAAGATTTGGGAGTAGCGGCGCAGTATTTT.

This clonotype was detected only a few times. The rearrangement uses TRBV20-1 and TRBJ1-5; TRBD1 agrees at 7 bases. J was trimmed by 0 bases and V by 2 bases; bases with no gene match: 7. The germline V gene has CDR1 DFQATT and CDR2 SNEGSKA (reference sequence). The CDR3 runs 16 residues. The CDR3 DNA reads TGCAGTGCTAGAACCGGACAGGTTATTAGCAATCAGCCCCAGCATTTT. This encodes CSARTGQVISNQPQHF.

V is TRBV12-3 or TRBV12-4 and J is TRBJ2-7, with 9 bases matching TRBD2. The CDR3 is 15 residues long. J gave up 5 bases and V 5 bases, and 10 bases lay outside the gene matches. The CDR3 bases are TGTGCCAGCAGTCCCAAGACTAGCGGACCCCACGAGCAGTACTTC. Translated, it gives CASSPKTSGPHEQYF.

The table lists this clonotype with a few counts. The chain combines TRBV29-1 with TRBJ2-5; no clear D gene. From germline, CDR1 is SQVTM and CDR2 ANQGSEA. The CDR3 runs 11 residues. With 5 bases removed from V and 5 bases from J, the gap between germline ends came to 9 bases. CDR3 coding DNA: TGCAGCGTTTTGACGTCCGAGACCCAGTACTTC. This sequence encodes CSVLTSETQYF.

This clonotype has a handful of counts. The chain combines TRBV6-1 with TRBJ2-1, with 8 bases identical to TRBD2. Germline values: CDR1 MNHNS, CDR2 SASEGT. V shed 7 bases, J shed 5 bases, and the junction held 4 bases outside the gene matches. This CDR3 has 13 amino acids. The CDR3 sequence: CASTRGGNNEQFF. CDR3 in DNA: TGTGCCAGCACTCGGGGGGGGAACAATGAGCAGTTCTTC.